Sequencing of this TCR beta chain was carried out in a study of T-cell reconstitution after alpha-beta-depleted transplantation in children (dated by TCRdb to 2016 to 2018). In terms of the full investigation: Using TCR repertoire profiling, the study followed T-cell immune reconstitution in a quantitative way in children after TCRalphabeta/CD19-depleted allogeneic hematopoietic cell transplantation. General findings and caveats noted by the study authors: The apparently early alphabetaT-cell count recovery about two months after transplant was reportedly dependent on only several hundred rapidly expanded clones derived from non-depleted graft cells. In some patients, high TCRbeta diversity at day 60 was attributed to recipient T cells and intrathymic progenitors that had survived conditioning. Hyperexpanded clone frequencies declined over subsequent months; after one year, T-cell counts and TCRbeta diversity were mostly attributed to newly produced T cells.

To prepare the library, PCR was applied. TCRdb records Illumina HiSeq 2500 as the sequencer. TCR library preparation used molecular barcoding, with unique molecular identifiers applied to normalize quantification of the TCRbeta repertoire. TCRdb handled the public reads itself, with Q25 trimming in fastp and clone calling in MiXCR, and kept productive beta chains. Each entry merges the rows of one CDR3 protein and shows their most common DNA and genes. Recorded for this sample are approximately 270,000 distinct CDR3 sequences; more than 20% of them occurred a single time. In total, the top ten clones hold roughly 5% of the sample. This clonotype was seen ten or more times. No cognate antigen has been identified for it. There are no base qualities to consult, and no much larger clone falls within one base. Compared with germline, V lacks 4 bases and J lacks 3 bases; bases without a gene match: 0. Inclusive of the bounding cysteine and phenylalanine, the CDR3 is 14 residues long. Only the CDR3 DNA is retained, 42 bases long and in frame from the first base.

According to the study, the label for this sample's treatment or condition signals: allogeneic hematopoietic cell transplantation with graft depleted of TCRalphabeta T cells and CD19 B cells. TCRalphabeta/CD19-depleted allogeneic hematopoietic cell grafts were given to the transplant recipients, all of whom were children. Sample: PBMCs, mostly from graft donor cells, taken 360 days after TCRalphabeta/CD19-depleted stem cell transplant. This TCR derives from a female patient between 2 and 10 years old who had a stem cell transplant for congenital amegakaryocytic thrombocytopenia, so the T cells may come from the graft donor. The rearranged segments are TRBV12-3 or TRBV12-4 and TRBJ2-3, with 11 bases matching TRBD2. At the DNA level, the sequence is TGTGCCAGCAGTTCTAGCGGGGGGACAGATACGCAGTATTTT. Its coded protein is CASSSSGGTDTQYF.